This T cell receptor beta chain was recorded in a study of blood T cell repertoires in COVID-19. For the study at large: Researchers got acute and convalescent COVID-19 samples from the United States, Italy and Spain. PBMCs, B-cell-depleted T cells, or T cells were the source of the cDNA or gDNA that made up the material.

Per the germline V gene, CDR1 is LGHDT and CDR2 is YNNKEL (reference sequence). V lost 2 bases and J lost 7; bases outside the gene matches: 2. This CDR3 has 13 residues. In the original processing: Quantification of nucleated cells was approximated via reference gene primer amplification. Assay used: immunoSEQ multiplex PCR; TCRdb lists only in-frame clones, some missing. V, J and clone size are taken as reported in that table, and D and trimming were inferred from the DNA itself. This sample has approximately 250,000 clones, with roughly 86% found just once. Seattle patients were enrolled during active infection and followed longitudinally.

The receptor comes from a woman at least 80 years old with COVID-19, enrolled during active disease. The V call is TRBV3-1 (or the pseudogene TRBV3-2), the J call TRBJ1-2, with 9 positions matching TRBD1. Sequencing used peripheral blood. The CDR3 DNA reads TGTGCCAGCAGCCAATTACAGGGGGCTGGCTACACCTTC. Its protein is CASSQLQGAGYTF.